The 14 T cell receptor beta chains listed next were all sequenced from one sample in a study of radiotherapy plus CTLA-4 blockade in lung cancer. Clones were read by immunoSEQ multiplex PCR, and TCRdb kept only the in-frame ones, dropping some. Counted here are about 40,000 clones, just under 80% occurring once; the ten biggest clones make up 20% to 30%. Sequences were derived from peripheral blood, sampled from a patient treated with radiotherapy plus ipilimumab. The receptors come from a human donor with non-small cell lung cancer that progressed on radiotherapy plus ipilimumab.

The chain is built from TRBV5-6 and TRBJ1-2, with D perhaps matching TRBD1 (5 bases). V was cut by 0 bases and J by 1 base, with 10 bases left in between. CDR3 length: 15 amino acids. Per the germline V gene, CDR1 is SGHDT and CDR2 is YYEEEE. For the CDR3, the DNA is TGTGCCAGCAGCTTGGAGACAGTCAGTAACTATGGCTACACCTTC. Translated: CASSLETVSNYGYTF. Supplemented by reference TRBV5-6 and TRBJ1-2, the full variable domain reads DAGVTQSPTHLIKTRGQQVTLRCSPKSGHDTVSWYQQALGQGPQFIFQYYEEEERQRGNFPDRFSGHQFPNYSSELNVNALLLGDSALYLCASSLETVSNYGYTFGSGTRLTVV.

CDR3 protein: CASRAPGGVSYGYTF. The DNA for the CDR3 is TGCGCCAGCAGGGCCCCGGGGGGCGTCAGCTATGGCTACACCTTC. The chain joins TRBV5-1 to TRBJ1-2; D may be TRBD1 (6 bases). Trimming cost V 5 bases and J 4 bases, with 18 bases left between them. Germline V gives CDR1 SGHRS, CDR2 YFSETQ. CDR3 length equals 15 residues.

The rearrangement uses TRBV10-3 and TRBJ2-1; D perhaps matches TRBD2 (6 bases). This CDR3 is built from 17 residues. V shed 0 bases and J shed 7 bases, with 19 bases lying between them. Germline loops: CDR1 ENHRY, CDR2 SYGVKD. DNA for the CDR3: TGTGCCATCAGTGAGTCGAGTGGACTAATTGCTATAAATGAGCAGTTCTTC. The encoded protein is CAISESSGLIAINEQFF.

The gene calls are TRBV6-1 and TRBJ1-6, with D perhaps TRBD1 (6 bases). V was clipped by 7 bases and J by 7 bases, with 14 bases between them. The CDR3 runs 14 residues. In germline, CDR1 is MNHNS, CDR2 SASEGT. CDR3 protein: CASTTRDTNSPLHF. The CDR3 bases are TGTGCCAGCACCACCCGGGACACAAATTCACCCCTCCACTTT.

Worth noting for this clone: Other DNA variants within this sample encode the same CDR3. This sequence joins TRBV5-1 and TRBJ2-5; the match to TRBD2 covers 8 bases. Germline V gives CDR1 SGHRS, CDR2 YFSETQ. CDR3 size: 13 residues. The V and J ends lost 0 bases and 5 bases, in that order; junction bases with no gene match: 0. CDR3: CASSLGGGETQYF. In DNA, the CDR3 is TGCGCCAGCAGCTTGGGCGGGGGGGAGACCCAGTACTTC.

The genes are TRBV5-5 and TRBJ1-2; D is perhaps TRBD1 (5 bases). The CDR3 totals 14 residues. Trimming took off 5 bases at V and 5 bases at J, with 16 bases between the two ends. Looked up from germline, CDR1 is SGHKS and CDR2 is YYEKEE (reference sequence). CDR3 DNA: TGTGCCAGCAGTTGGGAACCCAGGGCTTATGGCTACACCTTC. This codes for CASSWEPRAYGYTF.

This chain links TRBV10-3 with TRBJ1-2, with D uncertain. The CDR3 extends over 16 amino acids. The germline CDR1 and CDR2 sequences are ENHRY and SYGVKD. V lost 2 bases and J lost 0, with 13 bases in between. In DNA form, the CDR3 reads TGTGCCATCAGTGAGCCCCCAGGCGTAGCTAACTATGGCTACACCTTC. Amino acid sequence: CAISEPPGVANYGYTF.

The CDR3 region is CASRLDRGYGYTF. The CDR3 coding sequence is TGCGCCAGCAGGCTGGACCGGGGTTATGGCTACACCTTC. The rearrangement links TRBV5-1 to TRBJ1-2, with D unclear. The germline V and J ends were trimmed by 5 bases and 5 bases, with 13 bases remaining between them. The CDR3 sequence is 13 residues long. Germline-derived CDR1 and CDR2 are SGHRS and YFSETQ.

CDR3 DNA: TGTGCCAGCAGTTACTCCTCCGGGGTTTTGAGCACTGAAGCTTTCTTT. It codes for CASSYSSGVLSTEAFF. The chain employs TRBV6-5 and TRBJ1-1; no clear D gene. Trimming left V 0 bases short and J 4 bases short, with 15 bases between. Germline V gene sequence: CDR1 MNHEY, CDR2 SVGAGI. The CDR3 is 16 residues long.

V and J are TRBV5-4 and TRBJ1-5; TRBD1 aligns across 7 bases. The V segment lost 4 bases and the J segment 2 bases; nucleotides outside the gene matches: 3. CDR1 is SGHNT and CDR2 is YYREEE in the germline V gene (reference sequence). There are 14 residues in the CDR3. The CDR3 reads CASSDDRGNQPQHF. The CDR3 nucleotides read TGTGCCAGCAGCGACGACAGGGGCAATCAGCCCCAGCATTTT. Using reference TRBV5-4 and TRBJ1-5 for the parts outside the CDR3, the full variable domain is ETGVTQSPTHLIKTRGQQVTLRCSSQSGHNTVSWYQQALGQGPQFIFQYYREEENGRGNFPPRFSGLQFPNYSSELNVNALELDDSALYLCASSDDRGNQPQHFGDGTRLSIL.

The chain has TRBV11-2 and TRBJ1-2; 9 bases agree with TRBD1. This CDR3 has 15 amino acids. Looked up from germline, CDR1 is SGHAT and CDR2 is FQNNGV. V lost 5 bases to trimming and J lost 2 bases; unmatched junction nucleotides: 6. This chain's CDR3 is CASSPGDRENYGYTF. The CDR3 coding sequence is TGTGCCAGCAGCCCCGGGGACAGGGAGAACTATGGCTACACCTTC.

The rearrangement uses TRBV6-4 and TRBJ2-3, with 7 nucleotides matching TRBD2. There are 15 residues in the CDR3. The J segment lost 1 base and the V segment lost 2 bases, leaving 3 bases of the junction unmatched. CDR1 and CDR2 (germline): MRHNA, SNTAGT. As DNA, the CDR3 is TGTGCCAGCAGTGACCAGGCGGGGGGCACAGATACGCAGTATTTT. Its translation is CASSDQAGGTDTQYF.

This chain connects TRBV5-4 to TRBJ1-1; 7 nucleotides line up with TRBD1. The length of the CDR3 is 13 residues. J lost 7 bases, V lost 2 bases, and 5 bases had no gene match. Germline V gives CDR1 SGHNT, CDR2 YYREEE (reference sequence). CDR3 DNA sequence: TGTGCCAGCAGCTTAGAGGGGGCTGTTGAAGCTTTCTTT. Translated: CASSLEGAVEAFF.

The chain has TRBV7-9 and TRBJ2-3; no definite D call. The CDR3 is 14 amino acids. Germline CDR1 is SEHNR and CDR2 is FQNEAQ (reference sequence). Trimming shortened V by 3 bases and J by 0 bases, and 7 bases separated the two germline ends. The CDR3 loop is CASSLATSTDTQYF. The CDR3 coding sequence is TGTGCCAGCAGCTTGGCGACAAGCACAGATACGCAGTATTTT.